The clone carrying this TCR beta chain was observed a handful of times. There are 15 residues in the CDR3. Per the germline V gene, CDR1 is MNHNY and CDR2 is SVGAGI (reference sequence). Trimming pared 6 bases from V and 5 bases from J, leaving 17 bases between. MiXCR, run by TCRdb on the 5' RACE reads, gives a single entry per CDR3 protein. The sample records 1,800,000 or so distinct CDR3 sequences, under 35% being singletons. This record belongs to a study of identical twins. The chain joins TRBV6-6 to TRBJ1-5, with D perhaps matching TRBD1 (5 bases). This clonotype originated in a newborn girl in good health. What was sequenced was cord blood. Written as DNA, the CDR3 is TGTGCCAGCAGATACGACAGTTCGAGCCATCAGCCCCAGCATTTT. Amino acids: CASRYDSSSHQPQHF.